This TCR beta chain comes out of a study of beta chain features in type 1 diabetes. Whole-study results and caveats: There were fewer insertions and more deletions at the VDJ junctions of type 1 diabetes patients. TCRB CDR3 length was moderately but significantly reduced in all four CD4+ subsets of Type 1 diabetes patients.

The J segment lost 13 bases and the V segment lost 0 bases, leaving 14 bases of the junction unmatched. The CDR3 has 16 amino acids. From germline, CDR1 is GTSNPN and CDR2 SVGIG (reference sequence). The sequenced template was cDNA made from the entire isolated RNA. The assay was immunoSEQ multiplex PCR, and TCRdb's table has in-frame clones only and misses some. The data hold approximately 170,000 clones, with approximately 8.1% observed a single time. About this clone itself: Its antigen remains unidentified.

The rearrangement joins TRBV30 to TRBJ2-1; 11 positions match TRBD2. This sequence originates from a man between 18 and 29 years old with type 1 diabetes. Sequencing input: central memory CD4+ T cells from blood. The CDR3 protein is CAWSVGGTSGSFHQFF. The CDR3 DNA follows: TGTGCCTGGAGTGTAGGTGGAACTAGCGGGAGCTTTCACCAGTTCTTC.